This note documents a single T cell receptor (beta chain) sequence. Its antigen remains unknown. Unique molecular identifiers were built into the TCRbeta library. TCRdb passed the PCR reads through MiXCR, listing each CDR3 protein once. The sample consists of about 400,000 distinct CDR3 sequences, 15% to 20% of them appearing once. Germline lookup yields CDR1 LGHDT and CDR2 YNNKEL (reference sequence). Deletions cut 1 base from V and 1 base from J, with 4 bases between. The CDR3 length is 13 residues. The sample originates from a study of T-cell reconstitution after alpha-beta-depleted transplantation in children. Overall study results and limits: After one year, T-cell counts and TCRbeta diversity mostly came from new T cells. Some patients owed their high day-60 TCRbeta diversity to surviving recipient T cells and thymic progenitors. Several hundred expanded graft clones reportedly gave rise to the alpha-beta T cells present about two months after transplant.

This receptor was taken from a boy less than two years old who had a stem cell transplant for Wiskott-Aldrich syndrome, so the T cells may come from the graft donor. The specimen comprised PBMCs, mostly from graft donor cells, sampled 360 days after TCRalphabeta/CD19-depleted stem cell transplant. The chain employs TRBV3-1 and TRBJ1-1; D not certain. CDR3 region: CASSQGPNTEAFF. The CDR3 DNA reads as TGTGCCAGCAGCCAAGGACCGAACACTGAAGCTTTCTTT.